This TCR beta chain is from a study of radiotherapy plus CTLA-4 blockade in lung cancer. In the case of this clone: The antigen is not known.

Chemo-refractory metastatic non-small-cell lung cancer patients underwent focal radiation alongside CTLA-4 blockade with ipilimumab. The germline CDR1 and CDR2 sequences are MNHEY and SVGAGI. CDR3 length equals 12 residues. Deletions cut 6 bases from V and 6 bases from J, with 11 bases between. The method was immunoSEQ multiplex PCR; TCRdb's version includes in-frame clones alone and lacks a portion of them. The sample has some 90,000 clones; about 90% are singletons. Study-wide results and caveats: Clones of tumor-derived TCRs expanded in blood after radiotherapy plus ipilimumab.

The sequence came from a human donor with non-small cell lung cancer who had a partial response to radiotherapy plus ipilimumab. The rearrangement uses TRBV6-5 and TRBJ1-1; no clear D gene. Source: peripheral blood, taken from a patient treated with radiotherapy plus ipilimumab. CDR3 residues: CASRRGISEAFF. The CDR3 bases are TGTGCCAGCAGAAGAGGGATCTCTGAAGCTTTCTTT.